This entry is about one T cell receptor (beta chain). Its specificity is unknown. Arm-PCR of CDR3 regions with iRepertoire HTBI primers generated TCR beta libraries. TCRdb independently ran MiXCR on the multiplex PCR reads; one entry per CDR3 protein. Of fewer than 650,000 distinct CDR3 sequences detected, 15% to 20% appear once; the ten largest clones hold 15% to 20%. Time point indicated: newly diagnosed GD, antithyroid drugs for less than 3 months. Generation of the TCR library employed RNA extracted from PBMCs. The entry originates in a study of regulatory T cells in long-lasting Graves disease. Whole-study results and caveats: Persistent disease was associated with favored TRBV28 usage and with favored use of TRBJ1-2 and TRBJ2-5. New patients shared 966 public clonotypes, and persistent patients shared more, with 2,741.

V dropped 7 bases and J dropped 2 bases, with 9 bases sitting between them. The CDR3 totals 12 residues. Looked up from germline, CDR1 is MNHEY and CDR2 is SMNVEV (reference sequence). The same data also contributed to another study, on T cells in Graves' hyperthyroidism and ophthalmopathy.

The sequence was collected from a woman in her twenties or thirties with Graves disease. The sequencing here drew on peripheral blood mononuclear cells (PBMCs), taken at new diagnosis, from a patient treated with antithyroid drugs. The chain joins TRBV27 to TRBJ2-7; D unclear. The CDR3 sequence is CASMGRTYEQYF. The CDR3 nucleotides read TGTGCCAGCATGGGCAGGACCTACGAGCAGTACTTC.